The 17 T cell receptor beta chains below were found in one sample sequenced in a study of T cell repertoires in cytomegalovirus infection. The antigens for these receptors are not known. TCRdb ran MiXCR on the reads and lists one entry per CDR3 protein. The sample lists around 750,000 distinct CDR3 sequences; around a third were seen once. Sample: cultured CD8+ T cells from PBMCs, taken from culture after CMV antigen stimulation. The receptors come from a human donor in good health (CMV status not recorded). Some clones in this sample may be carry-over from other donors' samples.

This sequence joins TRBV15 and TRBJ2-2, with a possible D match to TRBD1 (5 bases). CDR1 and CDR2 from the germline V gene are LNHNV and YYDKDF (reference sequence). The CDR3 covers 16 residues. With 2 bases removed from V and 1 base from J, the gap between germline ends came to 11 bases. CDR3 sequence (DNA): TGTGCCACCAGCAGATTGGGGCGTTTGAACACCGGGGAGCTGTTTTTT. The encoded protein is CATSRLGRLNTGELFF.

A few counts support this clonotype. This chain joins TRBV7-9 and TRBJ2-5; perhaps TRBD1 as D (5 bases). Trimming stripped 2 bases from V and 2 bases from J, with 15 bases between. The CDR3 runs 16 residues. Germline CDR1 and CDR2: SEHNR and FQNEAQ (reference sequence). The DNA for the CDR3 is TGTGCCAGCAGCTTATATCCGGTGGCAGGGCAAGAGACCCAGTACTTC. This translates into CASSLYPVAGQETQYF.

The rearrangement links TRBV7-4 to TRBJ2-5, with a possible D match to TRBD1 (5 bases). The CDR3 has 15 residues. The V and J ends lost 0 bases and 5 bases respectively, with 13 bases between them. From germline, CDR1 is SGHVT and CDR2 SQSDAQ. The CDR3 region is CASSLAWARAETQYF. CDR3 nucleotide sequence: TGTGCCAGCAGCTTAGCATGGGCCAGGGCGGAGACCCAGTACTTC.

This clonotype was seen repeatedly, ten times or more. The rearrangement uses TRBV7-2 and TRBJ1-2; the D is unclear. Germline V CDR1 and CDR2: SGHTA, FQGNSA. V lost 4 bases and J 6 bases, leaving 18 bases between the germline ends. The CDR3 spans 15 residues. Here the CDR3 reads CASSSPDGALNGYTF. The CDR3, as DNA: TGTGCCAGCAGCTCCCCCGACGGTGCATTGAATGGCTACACCTTC. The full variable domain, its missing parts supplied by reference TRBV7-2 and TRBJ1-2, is GAGVSQSPSNKVTEKGKDVELRCDPISGHTALYWYRQSLGQGLEFLIYFQGNSAPDKSGLPSDRFSAERTGGSVSTLTIQRTQQEDSAVYLCASSSPDGALNGYTFGSGTRLTVV.

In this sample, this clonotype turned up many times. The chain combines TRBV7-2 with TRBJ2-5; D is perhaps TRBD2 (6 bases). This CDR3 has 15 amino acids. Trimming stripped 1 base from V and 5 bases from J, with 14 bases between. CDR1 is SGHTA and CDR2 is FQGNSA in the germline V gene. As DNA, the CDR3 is TGTGCCAGCAGCTTAGGGGGCGGGGCTTATGAGACCCAGTACTTC. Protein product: CASSLGGGAYETQYF.

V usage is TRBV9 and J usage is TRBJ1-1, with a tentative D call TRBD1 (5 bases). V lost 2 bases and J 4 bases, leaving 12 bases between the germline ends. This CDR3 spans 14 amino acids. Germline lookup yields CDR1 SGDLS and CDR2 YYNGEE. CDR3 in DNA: TGTGCCAGCAGCGTTCGAGGGGTTTTCACTGAAGCTTTCTTT. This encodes CASSVRGVFTEAFF.

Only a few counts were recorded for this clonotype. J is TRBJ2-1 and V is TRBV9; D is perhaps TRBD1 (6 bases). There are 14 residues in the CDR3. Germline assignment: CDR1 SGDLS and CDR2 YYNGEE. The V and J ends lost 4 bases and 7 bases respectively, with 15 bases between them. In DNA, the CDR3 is TGTGCCAGCAGCTCGCAGGGGATTAGGAATGAGCAGTTCTTC. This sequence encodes CASSSQGIRNEQFF.

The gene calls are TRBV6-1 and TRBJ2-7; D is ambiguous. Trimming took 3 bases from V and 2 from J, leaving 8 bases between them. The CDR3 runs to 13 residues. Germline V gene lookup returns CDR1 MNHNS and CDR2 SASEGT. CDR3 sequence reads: CASSENSAYEQYV. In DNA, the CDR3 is TGTGCCAGCAGTGAGAACAGCGCCTACGAGCAGTACGTC.

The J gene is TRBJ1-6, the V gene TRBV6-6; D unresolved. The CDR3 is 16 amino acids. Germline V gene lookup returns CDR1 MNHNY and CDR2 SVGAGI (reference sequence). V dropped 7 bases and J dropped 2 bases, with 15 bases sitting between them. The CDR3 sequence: CASTSPGITYNSPLHF. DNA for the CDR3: TGTGCCAGCACCTCCCCTGGGATTACCTATAATTCACCCCTCCACTTT.

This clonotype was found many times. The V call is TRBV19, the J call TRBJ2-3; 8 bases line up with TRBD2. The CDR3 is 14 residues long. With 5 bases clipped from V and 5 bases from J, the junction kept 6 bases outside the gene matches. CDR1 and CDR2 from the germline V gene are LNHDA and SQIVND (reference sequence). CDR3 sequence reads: CASSPTSGGDTQYF. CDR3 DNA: TGTGCCAGTAGTCCAACTAGCGGTGGAGATACGCAGTATTTT.

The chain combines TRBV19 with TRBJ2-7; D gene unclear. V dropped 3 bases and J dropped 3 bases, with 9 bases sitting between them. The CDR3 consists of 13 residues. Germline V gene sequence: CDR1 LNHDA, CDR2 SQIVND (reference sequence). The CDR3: CASSIHYDYEQYV. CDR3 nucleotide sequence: TGTGCCAGTAGTATTCACTATGACTACGAGCAGTACGTC.

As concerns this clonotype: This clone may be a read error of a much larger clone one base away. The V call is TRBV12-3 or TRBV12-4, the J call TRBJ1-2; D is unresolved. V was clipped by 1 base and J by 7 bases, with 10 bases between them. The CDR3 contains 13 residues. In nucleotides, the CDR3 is TGTGCCAGCAGTTTAGGCACAGTTGGTGGCTACACCTTC. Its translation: CASSLGTVGGYTF.

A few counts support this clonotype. CDR3 sequence: CASSLGGVAGTEQFF. The CDR3, as DNA: TGTGCCAGCAGCCTCGGGGGGGTGGCGGGGACTGAGCAGTTCTTC. The J gene is TRBJ2-1, the V gene TRBV7-2; 8 positions match TRBD2. Germline V lookup: CDR1 SGHTA, CDR2 FQGNSA. The CDR3 extends over 15 amino acids. Trimming took 5 bases from V and 9 from J; bases not matched to a gene: 12.

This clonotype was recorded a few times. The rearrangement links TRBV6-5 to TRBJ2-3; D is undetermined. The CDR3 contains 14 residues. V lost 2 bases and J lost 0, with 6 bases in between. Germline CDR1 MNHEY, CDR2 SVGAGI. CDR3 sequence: CASSYRISTDTQYF. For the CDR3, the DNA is TGTGCCAGCAGTTACAGGATTAGCACAGATACGCAGTATTTT.

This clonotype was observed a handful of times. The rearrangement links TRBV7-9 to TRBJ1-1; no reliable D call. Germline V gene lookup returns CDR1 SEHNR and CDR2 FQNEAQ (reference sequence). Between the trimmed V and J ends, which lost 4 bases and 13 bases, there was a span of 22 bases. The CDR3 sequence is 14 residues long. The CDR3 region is CASSSAAQVLGFFF. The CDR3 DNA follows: TGTGCCAGCAGCTCCGCGGCGCAGGTTTTGGGGTTTTTCTTT.

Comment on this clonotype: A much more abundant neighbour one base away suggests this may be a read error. CDR3 amino acids: CASSLGLAGLPSYEQYV. The CDR3 nucleotides are TGTGCCAGCAGCCTTGGACTAGCGGGGCTACCATCCTACGAGCAGTACGTC. The chain couples TRBV7-8 to TRBJ2-7; the match to TRBD2 covers 12 bases. Germline V gene lookup returns CDR1 SGHVS and CDR2 FQNEAQ. With V trimmed by 5 bases and J by 1 base, 9 bases remained unmatched. The CDR3 extends over 17 amino acids.

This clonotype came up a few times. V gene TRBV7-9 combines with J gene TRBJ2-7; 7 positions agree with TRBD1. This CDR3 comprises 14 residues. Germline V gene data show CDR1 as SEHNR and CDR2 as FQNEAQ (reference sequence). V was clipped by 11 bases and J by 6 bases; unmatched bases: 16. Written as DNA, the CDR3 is TGTGCCTTTAAAGGGGGCGATGCCGATGGCGAGCAGTACTTC. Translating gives CAFKGGDADGEQYF. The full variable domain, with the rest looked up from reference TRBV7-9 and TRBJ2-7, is DTGVSQNPRHKITKRGQNVTFRCDPISEHNRLYWYRQTLGQGPEFLTYFQNEAQLEKSRLLSDRFSAERPKGSFSTLEIQRTEQGDSAMYLCAFKGGDADGEQYFGPGTRLTVT.